This record looks at one T cell receptor (beta chain) sequence and its context. Its target is not known. The junction shows a germline mismatch at one end, possibly a read error. This sample is drawn from a study of tumor-infiltrating lymphocytes in primary liver carcinoma. On the study more broadly: Among the tumors, stages were T1-T3 N0M0 and sizes about 4 to 11 cm. General study results and limits: Tumor-adjacent and tumor-blood pairs shared a smaller degree of overlap than tumor region pairs.

RNA and DNA were co-extracted from about 19-30 mg of unsorted bulk tissue. The investigators made TCR beta cDNA from around 530 ng total RNA, using a constant-region primer. Generation of the TCR beta libraries relied on three nested multiplex PCR rounds using slightly modified ARM-PCR. MiXCR was run by TCRdb on the multiplex PCR reads, yielding one entry per CDR3 protein. The table includes approximately 23,000 distinct CDR3 sequences, 75% to 85% detected once. This sequence was found in a woman aged 25 to 45 with primary liver carcinoma and hepatitis B virus infection. Sample: liver tumor tissue from sampling region 2. The sample's subset: tumor region T2, inferior pole.

DNA for the CDR3: TGTCCCAGCAGTTTGGTTCGGCAGCCCCAGCATTTT. Protein sequence: CPSSLVRQPQHF. The genes are TRBV28 and TRBJ1-5; D unresolved. Per the germline V gene, CDR1 is MDHEN and CDR2 is SYDVKM. There are 12 residues in the CDR3.